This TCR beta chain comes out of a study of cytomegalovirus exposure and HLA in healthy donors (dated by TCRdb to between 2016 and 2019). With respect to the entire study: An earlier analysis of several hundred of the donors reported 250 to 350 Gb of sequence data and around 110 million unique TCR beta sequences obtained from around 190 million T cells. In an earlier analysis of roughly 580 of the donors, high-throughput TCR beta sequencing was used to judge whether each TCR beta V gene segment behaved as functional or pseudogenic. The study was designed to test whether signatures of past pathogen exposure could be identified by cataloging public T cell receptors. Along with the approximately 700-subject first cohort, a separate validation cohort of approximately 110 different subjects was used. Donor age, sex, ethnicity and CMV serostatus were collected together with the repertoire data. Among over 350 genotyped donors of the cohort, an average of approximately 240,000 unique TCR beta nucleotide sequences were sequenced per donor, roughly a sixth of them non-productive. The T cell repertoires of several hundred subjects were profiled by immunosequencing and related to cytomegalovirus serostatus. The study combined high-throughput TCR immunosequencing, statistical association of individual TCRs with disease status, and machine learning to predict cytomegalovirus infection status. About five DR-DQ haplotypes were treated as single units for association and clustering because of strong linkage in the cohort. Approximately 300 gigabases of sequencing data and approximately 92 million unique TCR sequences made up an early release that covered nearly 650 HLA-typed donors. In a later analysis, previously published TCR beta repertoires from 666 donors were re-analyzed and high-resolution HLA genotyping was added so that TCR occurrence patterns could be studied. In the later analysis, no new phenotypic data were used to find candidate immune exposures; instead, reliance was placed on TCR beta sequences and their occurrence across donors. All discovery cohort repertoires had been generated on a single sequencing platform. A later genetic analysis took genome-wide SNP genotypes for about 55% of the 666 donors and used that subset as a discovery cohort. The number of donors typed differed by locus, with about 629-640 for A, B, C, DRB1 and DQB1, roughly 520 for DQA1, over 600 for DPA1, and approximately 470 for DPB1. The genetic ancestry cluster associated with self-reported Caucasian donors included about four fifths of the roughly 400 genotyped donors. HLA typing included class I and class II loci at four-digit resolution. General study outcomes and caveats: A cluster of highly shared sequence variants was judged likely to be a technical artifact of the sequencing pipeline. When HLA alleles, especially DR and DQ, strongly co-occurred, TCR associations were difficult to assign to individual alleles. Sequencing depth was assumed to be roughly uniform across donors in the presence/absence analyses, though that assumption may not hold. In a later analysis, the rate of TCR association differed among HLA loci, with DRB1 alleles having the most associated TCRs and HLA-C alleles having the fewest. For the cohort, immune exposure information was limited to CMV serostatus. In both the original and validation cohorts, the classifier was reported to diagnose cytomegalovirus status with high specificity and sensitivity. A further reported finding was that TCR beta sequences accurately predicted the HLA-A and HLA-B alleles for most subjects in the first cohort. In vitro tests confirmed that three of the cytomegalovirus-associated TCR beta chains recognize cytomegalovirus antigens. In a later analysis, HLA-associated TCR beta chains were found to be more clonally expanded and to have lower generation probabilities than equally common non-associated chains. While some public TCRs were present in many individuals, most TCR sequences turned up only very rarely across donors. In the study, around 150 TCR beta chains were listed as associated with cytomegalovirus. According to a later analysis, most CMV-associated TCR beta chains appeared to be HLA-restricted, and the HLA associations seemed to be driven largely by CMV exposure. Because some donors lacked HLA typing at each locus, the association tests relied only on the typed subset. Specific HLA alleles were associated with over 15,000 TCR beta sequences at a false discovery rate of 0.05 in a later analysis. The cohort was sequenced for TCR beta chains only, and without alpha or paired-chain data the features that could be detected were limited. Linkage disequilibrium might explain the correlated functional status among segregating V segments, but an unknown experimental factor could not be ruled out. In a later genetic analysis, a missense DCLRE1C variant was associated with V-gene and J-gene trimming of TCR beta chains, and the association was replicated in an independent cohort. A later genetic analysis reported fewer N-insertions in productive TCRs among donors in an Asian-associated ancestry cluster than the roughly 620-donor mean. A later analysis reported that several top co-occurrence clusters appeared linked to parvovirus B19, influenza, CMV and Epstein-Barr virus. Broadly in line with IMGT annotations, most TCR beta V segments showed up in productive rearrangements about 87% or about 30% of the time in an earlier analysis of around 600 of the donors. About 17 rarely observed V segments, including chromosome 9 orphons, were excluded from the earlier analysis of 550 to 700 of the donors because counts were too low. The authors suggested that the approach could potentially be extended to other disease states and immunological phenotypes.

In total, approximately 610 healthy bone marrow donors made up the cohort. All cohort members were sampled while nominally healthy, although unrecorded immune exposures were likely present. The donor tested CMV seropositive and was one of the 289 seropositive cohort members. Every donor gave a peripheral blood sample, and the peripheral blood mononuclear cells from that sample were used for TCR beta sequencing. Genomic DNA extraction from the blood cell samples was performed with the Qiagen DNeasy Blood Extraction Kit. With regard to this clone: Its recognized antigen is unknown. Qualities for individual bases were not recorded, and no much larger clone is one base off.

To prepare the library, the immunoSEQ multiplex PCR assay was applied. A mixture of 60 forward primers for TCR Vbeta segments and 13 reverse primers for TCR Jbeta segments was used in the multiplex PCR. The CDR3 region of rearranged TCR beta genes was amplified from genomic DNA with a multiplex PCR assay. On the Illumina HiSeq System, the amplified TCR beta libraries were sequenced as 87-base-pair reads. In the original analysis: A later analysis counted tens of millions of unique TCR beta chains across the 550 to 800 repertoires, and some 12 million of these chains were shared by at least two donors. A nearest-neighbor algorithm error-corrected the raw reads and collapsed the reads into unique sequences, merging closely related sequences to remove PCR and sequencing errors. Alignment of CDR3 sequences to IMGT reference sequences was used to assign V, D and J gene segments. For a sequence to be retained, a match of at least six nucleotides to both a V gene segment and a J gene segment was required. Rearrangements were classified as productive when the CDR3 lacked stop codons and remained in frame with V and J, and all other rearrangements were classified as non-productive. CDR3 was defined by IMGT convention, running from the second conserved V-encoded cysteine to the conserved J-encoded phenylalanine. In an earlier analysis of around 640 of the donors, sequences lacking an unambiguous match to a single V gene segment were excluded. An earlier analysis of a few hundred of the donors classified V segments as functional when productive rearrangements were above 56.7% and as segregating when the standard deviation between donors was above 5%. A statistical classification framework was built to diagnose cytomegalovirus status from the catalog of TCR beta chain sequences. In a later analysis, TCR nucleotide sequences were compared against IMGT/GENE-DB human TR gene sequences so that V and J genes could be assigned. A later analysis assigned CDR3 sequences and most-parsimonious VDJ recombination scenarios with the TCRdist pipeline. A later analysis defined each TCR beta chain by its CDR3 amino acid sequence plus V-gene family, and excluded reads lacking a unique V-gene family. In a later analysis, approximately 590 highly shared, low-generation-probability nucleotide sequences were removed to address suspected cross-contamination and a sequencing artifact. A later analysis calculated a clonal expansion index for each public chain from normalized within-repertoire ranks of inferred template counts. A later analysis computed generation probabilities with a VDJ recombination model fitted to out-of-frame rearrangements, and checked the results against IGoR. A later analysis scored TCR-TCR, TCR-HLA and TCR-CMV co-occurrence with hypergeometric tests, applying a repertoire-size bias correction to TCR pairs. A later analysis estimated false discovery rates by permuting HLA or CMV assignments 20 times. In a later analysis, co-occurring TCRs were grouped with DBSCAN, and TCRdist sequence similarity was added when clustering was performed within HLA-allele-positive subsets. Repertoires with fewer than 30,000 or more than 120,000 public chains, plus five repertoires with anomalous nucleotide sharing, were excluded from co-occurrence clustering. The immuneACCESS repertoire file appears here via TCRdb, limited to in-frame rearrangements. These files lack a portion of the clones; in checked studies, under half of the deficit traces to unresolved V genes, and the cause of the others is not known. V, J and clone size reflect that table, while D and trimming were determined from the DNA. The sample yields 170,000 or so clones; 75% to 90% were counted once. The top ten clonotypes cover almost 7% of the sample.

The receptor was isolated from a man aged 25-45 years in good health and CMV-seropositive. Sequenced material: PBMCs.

The CDR3 corresponds to CASSPPLRGEAGNTIYF. In nucleotide form, the sequence is TGTGCCAGCTCACCACCGCTTCGGGGGGAGGCTGGAAACACCATATATTTT. The rearranged chain carries TRBV18 and TRBJ1-3, with TRBD1 tentatively as D gene (5 bases match). As encoded in the germline V gene, CDR1 is KGHSH while CDR2 is LQKENI. The CDR3 numbers 17 residues from cysteine through phenylalanine. Only the CDR3 DNA stays, 51 bases, in frame from base 1. Trimming at the junction amounts to 0 bases on V and 2 bases on J, and the germline ends lie 14 bases apart.